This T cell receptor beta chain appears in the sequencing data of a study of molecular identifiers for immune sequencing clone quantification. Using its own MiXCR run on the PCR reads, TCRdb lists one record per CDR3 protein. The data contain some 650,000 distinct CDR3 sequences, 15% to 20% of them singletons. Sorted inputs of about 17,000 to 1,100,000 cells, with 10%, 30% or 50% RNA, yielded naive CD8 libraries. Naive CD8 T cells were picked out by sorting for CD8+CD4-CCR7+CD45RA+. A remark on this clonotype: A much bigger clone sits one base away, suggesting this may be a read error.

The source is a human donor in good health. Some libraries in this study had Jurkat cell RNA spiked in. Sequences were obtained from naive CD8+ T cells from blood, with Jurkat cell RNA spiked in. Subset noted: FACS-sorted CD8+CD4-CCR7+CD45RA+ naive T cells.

The CDR3 spells CASSQPDSTYEQHF. For the CDR3, the DNA is TGTGCCAGCAGCCAACCTGACTCGACCTACGAGCAGCACTTC. The chain has TRBV4-2 and TRBJ2-7; D unresolved. The germline gives CDR1 LGHNA, CDR2 YNFKEQ. This CDR3 comprises 14 residues.